One T cell receptor beta chain is described in this entry. Its specificity is not known. Here immunoSEQ multiplex PCR was the method, and the copy in TCRdb shows in-frame clones only, minus some. The sample includes approximately 16,000 clones, around 83% of them seen just once. The sample originates from a study of T cells in localized non-small cell lung cancer. Overall study findings and caveats: Peak T cell clonality was found in uninvolved adjacent lung, exceeding tumor. Heterogeneity is still possible, as just one tumor region was sequenced.

The CDR3 runs to 16 residues. The V gene's germline CDR1 is SEHNR and CDR2 FQNEAQ (reference sequence). V gave up 0 bases and J gave up 6 bases, with 15 bases separating them. Sequenced here: peripheral blood, sampled before any cancer treatment. This rearrangement joins TRBV7-9 to TRBJ2-1; D may be TRBD2 (5 bases). The sequence came from a woman between 40 and 69 years old with stage I lung adenocarcinoma. CDR3 DNA sequence: TGTGCCAGCAGCTTAGCCCCGGGAAGAAAGGGCAATGAGCAGTTCTTC. It encodes CASSLAPGRKGNEQFF.